This T cell receptor (beta chain) appears in the sequencing data of a study of cytomegalovirus exposure and HLA in healthy donors. Study results and caveats: Immune exposure information comprised only CMV serostatus. Data from an earlier analysis indicated that most TCR beta V segments were productive either about 87% or about 30% of the time.

CDR3 length equals 13 residues. The V end lost 6 bases, the J end lost 7 bases, and 12 bases lay between the germline ends. Per the germline V gene, CDR1 is MNHNS and CDR2 is SASEGT. With regard to this clone: Its antigen is undetermined.

PCR amplification relied on 60 Vbeta primers (plus 13 Jbeta primers). TCRdb keeps only in-frame clones here, not all; method: immunoSEQ multiplex PCR. The profile shows about 130,000 clones, just under 80% of them singletons. The sequence came from a woman aged 35 to 49 in good health and CMV-seronegative. Sequenced input: PBMCs. The chain joins TRBV6-1 to TRBJ1-4; D is unresolved. The CDR3 nucleotides are TGTGCCAGCAGGGACGTCGGAGGTGAAAAACTGTTTTTT. It encodes CASRDVGGEKLFF.